This record concerns one TCR beta chain sequence. Its antigen is still unknown. As to treatment: oral pan-JAK inhibitor, 5-10 mg twice daily. RNA extraction and reverse transcription yielded cDNA as sequencing template. TCRdb's table, derived via immunoSEQ multiplex PCR, lists solely in-frame clones and lacks some. The sample carries about 250,000 clones, roughly 63% recorded once. Trimming cost V 2 bases and J 15 bases; bases outside gene matches: 16. CDR1 is MNHEY, CDR2 SMNVEV, per germline (reference sequence). CDR3 size: 15 residues. These data belong to a study of CD8+ T cells in alopecia areata. On the study more broadly: Treated patients were dosed with oral tofacitinib, taking 5 to 10 mg twice daily.

Notes on the study in general: While patients received tofacitinib, many expanded lesional clones remained present in scalp and blood. The study found higher clonality in lesional than normal scalp, especially in alopecia totalis/universalis.

V gene TRBV27 combines with J gene TRBJ2-1; TRBD1 matches 7 bases. The input for sequencing was CD4+ T cells sorted from blood, taken between weeks 51 and 54, from a patient treated with tofacitinib. The receptor comes from a human donor with alopecia areata. CDR3 residues: CASSLLSDRARSRFF. In DNA, the CDR3 is TGTGCCAGCAGTTTACTTAGTGACAGGGCACGTTCTCGGTTCTTC.